The 22 T cell receptor beta chains listed next were all sequenced from one sample in a study of blood T cell repertoires in COVID-19. TCRdb keeps only in-frame clones here, not all; method: immunoSEQ multiplex PCR. The table records some 150,000 clones, approximately 92% of them present only once. The sample comprised peripheral blood. The receptors stem from a woman in her thirties or forties with acute or convalescent COVID-19.

The chain uses TRBV3-1 (or the pseudogene TRBV3-2) and TRBJ2-3; D is unclear. Germline CDR1 LGHDT, CDR2 YNNKEL (reference sequence). CDR3 size: 11 residues. V was shortened by 0 bases and J by 9 bases, with 4 bases between the two germline ends. CDR3: CASSQDGTQYF. CDR3 DNA: TGTGCCAGCAGCCAAGATGGCACGCAGTATTTT.

The V and J genes are TRBV19 and TRBJ2-1; 7 bases are shared with TRBD1. The CDR3 runs to 13 residues. The junction had 5 bases not matched to a gene; V was cut back by 10 bases and J by 2 bases. The V gene's germline CDR1 is LNHDA and CDR2 SQIVND (reference sequence). The CDR3 coding sequence is TGTGCCACTGGGACAGCTACCTACAATGAGCAGTTCTTC. Its protein product is CATGTATYNEQFF.

J is TRBJ2-7 and V is TRBV11-2, with TRBD2 as a possible D gene (7 bases). The CDR3 has 14 amino acids. Germline V gene lookup returns CDR1 SGHAT and CDR2 FQNNGV. V was cut by 5 bases and J by 0 bases, with 11 bases left in between. The CDR3 is CASSRGAASYEQYF. CDR3 sequence (DNA): TGTGCCAGCAGCCGGGGGGCGGCCTCCTACGAGCAGTACTTC.

This clone was counted between two and nine times. The chain recombines TRBV24-1 with TRBJ2-1; TRBD1 matches 11 bases. The CDR3 is 18 residues long. The germline gives CDR1 KGHDR, CDR2 SFDVKD. J was trimmed by 3 bases and V by 2 bases; bases with no gene match: 8. The CDR3 DNA sequence: TGTGCCACCAGTGATTGGGGGACAGGGGGGAATCTCTACAATGAGCAGTTCTTC. Residues: CATSDWGTGGNLYNEQFF.

CDR3 in amino acids: CASWGTGWTEAFF. The CDR3 nucleotides read TGTGCCAGCTGGGGGACAGGGTGGACTGAAGCTTTCTTT. The chain carries TRBV3-1 (or the pseudogene TRBV3-2) and TRBJ1-1; 9 nucleotides line up with TRBD1. Germline trimming cut 8 bases from V and 5 bases from J; bases unmatched to any gene: 6. Germline V gives CDR1 LGHDT, CDR2 YNNKEL (reference sequence). The CDR3 has 13 residues.

This chain uses TRBV6-5 with TRBJ2-1; D remains unclear. There are 11 residues in the CDR3. The V gene lost 6 bases and the J gene lost 4 bases, with 4 bases spanning the gap. Germline CDR1 is MNHEY and CDR2 is SVGAGI. CDR3 coding DNA: TGTGCCAGCAGCGTATACAATGAGCAGTTCTTC. Residues: CASSVYNEQFF.

The genes are TRBV11-3 and TRBJ1-4; possible D gene TRBD1, 6 bases. This CDR3 has 15 amino acids. V lost 5 bases and J 0 bases, leaving 10 bases between the germline ends. Germline CDR1 is SGHNT and CDR2 is YENEEA. CDR3 sequence: CASSKRTATNEKLFF. The CDR3 DNA is TGTGCCAGCAGCAAAAGGACAGCAACTAATGAAAAACTGTTTTTT.

The J gene is TRBJ2-2, the V gene TRBV7-2, with 8 bases that match TRBD2. The CDR3 is 17 residues long. Trimming at V came to 5 bases and at J to 1 base, leaving 9 bases not matched to a gene. In germline, CDR1 is SGHTA, CDR2 FQGNSA. The CDR3 sequence is CASSLTGTRLNTGELFF. For the CDR3, the DNA is TGTGCCAGCAGCCTCACTGGGACTAGACTGAACACCGGGGAGCTGTTTTTT. The full variable domain, with the rest looked up from reference TRBV7-2 and TRBJ2-2, is GAGVSQSPSNKVTEKGKDVELRCDPISGHTALYWYRQSLGQGLEFLIYFQGNSAPDKSGLPSDRFSAERTGGSVSTLTIQRTQQEDSAVYLCASSLTGTRLNTGELFFGEGSRLTVL.

The V gene is TRBV30, the J gene TRBJ1-6; 7 nucleotides match TRBD1. The CDR3 extends over 14 amino acids. V shed 1 base, J shed 8 bases, and the junction held 5 bases outside the gene matches. The germline CDR1 and CDR2 sequences are GTSNPN and SVGIG (reference sequence). Written as DNA, the CDR3 is TGTGCCTGGAGTGAACCGGGACAGTATTCACCCCTCCACTTT. Translated, it gives CAWSEPGQYSPLHF.

The chain has TRBV2 and TRBJ1-5; TRBD1 aligns across 8 bases. The CDR3 extends over 15 amino acids. Trimming at V came to 6 bases and at J to 1 base, leaving 5 bases not matched to a gene. The V gene's germline CDR1 is SNHLY and CDR2 FYNNEI. The CDR3 protein is CASSTGQGSNQPQHF. DNA for the CDR3: TGTGCCAGCAGCACAGGACAGGGAAGCAATCAGCCCCAGCATTTT.

V usage is TRBV19 and J usage is TRBJ1-1; 10 positions agree with TRBD1. CDR3 length equals 14 residues. The germline V gene encodes CDR1 LNHDA and CDR2 SQIVND (reference sequence). V lost 4 bases to trimming and J lost 7 bases; unmatched junction nucleotides: 6. Written as DNA, the CDR3 is TGTGCCAGTAGTAGACAGGGGGCTGTAAGTGAAGCTTTCTTT. Amino acid sequence: CASSRQGAVSEAFF. Full variable domain (rest looked up from reference TRBV19 and TRBJ1-1): DGGITQSPKYLFRKEGQNVTLSCEQNLNHDAMYWYRQDPGQGLRLIYYSQIVNDFQKGDIAEGYSVSREKKESFPLTVTSAQKNPTAFYLCASSRQGAVSEAFFGQGTRLTVV.

This rearrangement joins TRBV3-1 (or the pseudogene TRBV3-2) to TRBJ2-2; D is undetermined. The CDR3 is 15 residues long. Germline V gene data show CDR1 as LGHDT and CDR2 as YNNKEL (reference sequence). V dropped 1 base and J dropped 7 bases, with 13 bases sitting between them. The CDR3 region is CASSQVGSLGGELFF. The CDR3, as DNA: TGTGCCAGCAGCCAAGTGGGCAGTCTTGGCGGGGAGCTGTTTTTT.

The chain links TRBV3-1 (or the pseudogene TRBV3-2) to TRBJ2-3, with 8 bases aligning to TRBD1. The CDR3 has 16 residues. Germline assignment: CDR1 LGHDT and CDR2 YNNKEL (reference sequence). The ends lost 4 bases at V and 4 bases at J; junction bases unmatched: 10. The CDR3 DNA reads TGTGCCAGCAGCCCTGTTTATGGGGACAGGCCAGATACGCAGTATTTT. Translation gives CASSPVYGDRPDTQYF.

The chain uses TRBV28 and TRBJ2-1; 11 bases are shared with TRBD2. The V segment lost 2 bases and the J segment 14 bases; nucleotides outside the gene matches: 8. Germline CDR1 reads MDHEN; CDR2 reads SYDVKM. The CDR3 covers 14 residues. The CDR3 sequence is CASSLGLAGLYEFF. Written as DNA, the CDR3 is TGTGCCAGCAGTTTAGGACTAGCGGGTTTGTATGAGTTCTTC.

The CDR3 DNA reads as TGTGCCAGCAGTGAAGCGCAAGGGGTTAGTATCCCGTACTTC. Translated, it gives CASSEAQGVSIPYF. The chain joins TRBV6-1 to TRBJ2-4; D may be TRBD1 (5 bases). Trimming took off 0 bases at V and 15 bases at J, with 18 bases between the two ends. Germline V gene data show CDR1 as MNHNS and CDR2 as SASEGT. The CDR3 has 14 residues.

This clone was found a few times. CDR3 sequence reads: CASSSGLGGYEQYF. The CDR3 DNA is TGTGCCAGCAGTTCGGGACTAGGGGGCTACGAGCAGTACTTC. The gene calls are TRBV13 and TRBJ2-7; 8 bases are shared with TRBD2. V dropped 6 bases and J dropped 3; count of bases not matched to a gene: 7. CDR1 and CDR2 from the germline V gene are PRHDT and FYEKMQ (reference sequence). The CDR3 has 14 residues.

J is TRBJ1-1 and V is TRBV5-1; 10 bases align to TRBD1. Losses at the gene ends were 4 bases for V and 0 bases for J; bases not matched to a gene: 6. CDR1 is SGHRS and CDR2 is YFSETQ in the germline V gene. The CDR3 sequence is 16 residues long. Here the CDR3 DNA reads TGCGCCAGCAGCGCGCCGGGACAGGGGATGAACACTGAAGCTTTCTTT. Its translation is CASSAPGQGMNTEAFF.

The CDR3: CASRKRGGGADTQYF. Written as DNA, the CDR3 is TGTGCCAGCAGGAAGCGGGGGGGCGGAGCAGATACGCAGTATTTT. V is TRBV28 and J is TRBJ2-3; the match to TRBD2 covers 10 bases. The V and J ends lost 6 bases and 4 bases, in that order; junction bases with no gene match: 7. CDR1 is MDHEN and CDR2 is SYDVKM in the germline V gene. The CDR3 covers 15 residues.

The J gene is TRBJ2-1, the V gene TRBV2; TRBD2 is a possible D gene (6 bases). The CDR3 sequence is 14 residues long. V was shortened by 7 bases and J by 10 bases, with 20 bases between the two germline ends. Germline CDR1 and CDR2: SNHLY and FYNNEI. The CDR3 loop is CASIPTELASEQFF. In nucleotides, the CDR3 is TGTGCCAGCATTCCAACGGAACTAGCTTCGGAGCAGTTCTTC.

The chain links TRBV27 to TRBJ2-1, with TRBD2 matching over 7 bases. Germline CDR1 reads MNHEY; CDR2 reads SMNVEV (reference sequence). J lost 0 bases, V lost 3 bases, and 14 bases had no gene match. CDR3 length equals 19 residues. CDR3 loop: CASSFRPPKAGSSYNEQFF. In DNA form, the CDR3 reads TGTGCCAGCAGTTTCCGACCCCCGAAAGCGGGGAGCTCCTACAATGAGCAGTTCTTC.

The chain recombines TRBV6-4 with TRBJ2-3; 7 nucleotides line up with TRBD2. The junction had 7 bases not matched to a gene; V was cut back by 5 bases and J by 5 bases. The CDR3 covers 14 residues. Germline V gene sequence: CDR1 MRHNA, CDR2 SNTAGT. The DNA for the CDR3 is TGTGCCAGCAGTCGGACTAGTCCCGGAGATACGCAGTATTTT. The encoded protein is CASSRTSPGDTQYF.

The gene calls are TRBV11-2 and TRBJ2-6; a possible D gene is TRBD2 (7 bases). V lost 7 bases to trimming and J lost 4 bases, with 14 bases between them. Germline CDR1 and CDR2: SGHAT and FQNNGV. The CDR3 sequence is 15 residues long. CDR3 sequence (DNA): TGTGCCAGCACCCTAGGGGGGGCCGGGGCCAACGTCCTGACTTTC. This codes for CASTLGGAGANVLTF.